The present T cell receptor beta chain was sequenced within a study of cytomegalovirus exposure and HLA in healthy donors. Vbeta (60) and Jbeta (13) primers were used in the PCR. Method: immunoSEQ multiplex PCR; TCRdb's copy keeps in-frame clones and lacks some. The sample lists about 130,000 clones, approximately 80% seen once, with around 2% in the top ten. As regards this clone: Other DNA sequences in this specimen translate into the identical CDR3.

V lost 4 bases and J 0 bases, leaving 9 bases between the germline ends. The V gene's germline CDR1 is SGHRS and CDR2 YFSETQ. CDR3 length equals 14 residues. The receptor was derived from a man aged 30 to 45 in good health and CMV-seronegative. The sample taken for sequencing was PBMCs. V and J are TRBV5-1 and TRBJ2-3; maybe TRBD1 (6 bases). The CDR3 protein is CASSLGQSTDTQYF. CDR3 DNA: TGCGCCAGCAGCCTCGGACAGAGCACAGATACGCAGTATTTT.